This T cell receptor beta chain originates from a study of OX40 agonist ivuxolimab in advanced cancers. Looking at the study overall: The drug used for patients, ivuxolimab, was an agonistic anti-OX40 (CD134) antibody.

Repertoires were generated with immunoSEQ multiplex PCR, while TCRdb's copy carries only in-frame clones and drops some. This sample has about 33,000 clones, with 88% found just once. From germline, CDR1 is SQVTM and CDR2 ANQGSEA. Between the trimmed V and J ends, which lost 5 bases and 2 bases, there was a span of 9 bases. The CDR3 sequence is 12 residues long. Here the sequenced sample was CD4+ or CD8+ T cells sorted from blood, taken in a trial of the OX40 agonist ivuxolimab. This receptor was identified in an adult with an advanced solid tumor such as melanoma, head and neck, liver or kidney cancer. This chain uses TRBV29-1 with TRBJ1-2, with D unresolved. CDR3 coding DNA: TGCAGCGTTTGGGCAGCAAACTATGGCTACACCTTC. Its protein is CSVWAANYGYTF.